The rows below give T cell receptor beta chains drawn from one sample of a study of graft-versus-host responses after intestinal transplantation. Sequenced by immunoSEQ multiplex PCR; TCRdb stores in-frame clones only, minus some. The data contain fewer than 95,000 clones, around 93% of them singletons. Antigen specificity for these receptors is unknown. The source material was unstimulated CD8+ T cells sorted from spleen or lymph node cells, sampled before intestinal transplant. These receptor sequences come from a human donor who received an intestinal transplant. The CDR3 runs from the conserved cysteine through the conserved F or W. D genes are given only for firm matches.

j_call,d_call,v_call,cdr3_aa,cdr3_nt
TRBJ1-2,NA,TRBV30,CAGQNYGYTF,TGTGCAGGACAGAACTATGGCTACACCTTC
TRBJ1-1,TRBD1,TRBV5-1,CASSRQGVDTEAFF,TGCGCCAGCAGCCGACAGGGCGTGGACACTGAAGCTTTCTTT
TRBJ1-5,NA,TRBV27,CASSLSGGVNQPQHF,TGTGCCAGCAGTTTATCAGGCGGGGTAAATCAGCCCCAGCATTTT
TRBJ1-2,TRBD1,TRBV6-5,CASSREIQGTGGYTF,TGTGCCAGCAGCAGAGAAATACAGGGGACGGGTGGCTACACCTTC
TRBJ1-4,NA,TRBV4-3,CASSRSTGREKLFF,TGCGCCAGCAGCCGTTCGACAGGAAGGGAAAAACTGTTTTTT
TRBJ1-1,TRBD1,TRBV5-4,CASSPNAQGFQNEAFF,TGTGCCAGCAGCCCGAATGCACAGGGGTTTCAGAATGAAGCTTTCTTT
TRBJ2-2,TRBD2,TRBV4-3,CASSPHGGGGTGELFF,TGCGCCAGCAGCCCTCACGGCGGCGGGGGTACCGGGGAGCTGTTTTTT
TRBJ2-1,TRBD1,TRBV10-3,CAIRGGQGPSPYNEQFF,TGTGCCATCAGGGGGGGACAGGGCCCGTCCCCCTACAATGAGCAGTTCTTC
TRBJ2-1,TRBD1,TRBV7-9,CASSFETGSSYNEQFF,TGTGCCAGCAGCTTCGAGACAGGGAGCTCCTACAATGAGCAGTTCTTC
TRBJ1-2,NA,TRBV4-3,CASSQDKGNYGYTF,TGCGCCAGCAGCCAAGATAAGGGGAACTATGGCTACACCTTC